This record concerns one T cell receptor beta chain sequence. This specimen belongs to a study of OX40 agonist ivuxolimab in advanced cancers. Study details: A diagnosis of hepatocellular carcinoma, melanoma, renal cell or head and neck cancer was present in dose-escalation patients.

Autoimmune disease history or systemic immunosuppression excluded patients. Germline V gene data show CDR1 as MDHEN and CDR2 as SYDVKM. The CDR3 has 12 residues. Trimming removed 5 bases from V and 14 bases from J; junction bases left unmatched: 2. Data came from immunoSEQ multiplex PCR; TCRdb stores just in-frame clones and leaves some out. This table has more than 80,000 clones, roughly nine tenths appearing once. The sequences come from CD4+ or CD8+ T cells sorted from blood, collected in a trial of the OX40 agonist ivuxolimab. The J gene is TRBJ2-1, the V gene TRBV28; 14 bases fit TRBD2. This receptor was obtained from an adult with an advanced solid tumor such as melanoma, head and neck, liver or kidney cancer. The CDR3 sequence: CASSPTSGREFF. Written as DNA, the CDR3 is TGTGCCAGCAGTCCGACTAGCGGGAGGGAGTTCTTC.